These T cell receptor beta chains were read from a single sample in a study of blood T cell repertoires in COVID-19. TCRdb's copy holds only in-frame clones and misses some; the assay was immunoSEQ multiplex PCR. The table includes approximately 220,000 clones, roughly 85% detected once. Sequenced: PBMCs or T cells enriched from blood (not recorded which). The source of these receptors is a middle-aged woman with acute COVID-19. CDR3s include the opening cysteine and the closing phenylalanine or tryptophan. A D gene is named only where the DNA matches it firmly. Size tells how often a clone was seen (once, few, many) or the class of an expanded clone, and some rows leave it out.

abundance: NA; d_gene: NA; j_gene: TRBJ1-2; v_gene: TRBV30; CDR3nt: TGTGCCTGGAGTCCGACAGTTAACTTATATGGCTACACCTTC; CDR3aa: CAWSPTVNLYGYTF
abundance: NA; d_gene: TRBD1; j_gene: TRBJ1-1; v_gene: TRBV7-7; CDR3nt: TGTGCTAGCAGCCCGGGACAGGGTAACACTGAAGCTTTCTTT; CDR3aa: CASSPGQGNTEAFF
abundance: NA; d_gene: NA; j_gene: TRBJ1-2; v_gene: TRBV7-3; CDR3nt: TGTGCCAGCAGCTTAAGCTCCAGGGGATCAGATGGCTACACCTTC; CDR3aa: CASSLSSRGSDGYTF
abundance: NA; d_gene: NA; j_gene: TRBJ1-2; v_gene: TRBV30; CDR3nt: TGTGCCTGGAGAGTCCCCGACAGGATGGCTGGCTACACCTTC; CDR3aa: CAWRVPDRMAGYTF
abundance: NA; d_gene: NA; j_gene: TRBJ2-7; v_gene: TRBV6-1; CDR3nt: TGTGCCAGCAGTGATTCCCACAGGGACGAGCAGTACTTC; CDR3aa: CASSDSHRDEQYF
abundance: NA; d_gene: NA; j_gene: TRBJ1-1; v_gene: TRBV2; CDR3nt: TGTGCCAGCATGGGCACACAGAACACTGAAGCTTTCTTT; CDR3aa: CASMGTQNTEAFF
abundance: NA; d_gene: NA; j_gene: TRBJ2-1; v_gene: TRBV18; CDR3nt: TGTGCCAGCTCACCACGCGGACAGCTCAATGAGCAGTTCTTC; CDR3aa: CASSPRGQLNEQFF
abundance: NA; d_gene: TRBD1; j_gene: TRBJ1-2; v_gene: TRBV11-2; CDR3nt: TGTGCCAGCAGCTTAGATCAACAGGGGGCAAGCGGCTACACCTTC; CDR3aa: CASSLDQQGASGYTF
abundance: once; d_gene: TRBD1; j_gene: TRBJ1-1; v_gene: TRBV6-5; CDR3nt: TGTGCCAGCAGCCCCGGACAGGGTAGGGCTGAAGCTTTCTTT; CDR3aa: CASSPGQGRAEAFF
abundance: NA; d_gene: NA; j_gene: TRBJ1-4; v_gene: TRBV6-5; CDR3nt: TGTGCCAGCAGAGGAGGGGTCGGTGAAAAACTGTTTTTT; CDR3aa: CASRGGVGEKLFF
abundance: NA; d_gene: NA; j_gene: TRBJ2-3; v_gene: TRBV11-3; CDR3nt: TGTGCCAGCAGCGCCTCTAGTGCGCAGTATTTT; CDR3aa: CASSASSAQYF
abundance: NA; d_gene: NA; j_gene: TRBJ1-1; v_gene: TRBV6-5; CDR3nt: TGTGCCAGCAGTTTCGGGGGGGTGCTGACTGAAGCTTTCTTT; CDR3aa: CASSFGGVLTEAFF
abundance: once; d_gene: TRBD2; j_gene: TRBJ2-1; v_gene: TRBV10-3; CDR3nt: TGTGCCATCAGTTACTCCGGGACTACCTCCTACAATGAGCAGTTCTTC; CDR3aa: CAISYSGTTSYNEQFF
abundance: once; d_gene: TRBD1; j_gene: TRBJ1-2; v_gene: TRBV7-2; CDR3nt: TGTGCCAGCAGTTCCCCCACCACGGGACAGTTGGGCTATGGCTACACCTTC; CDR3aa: CASSSPTTGQLGYGYTF
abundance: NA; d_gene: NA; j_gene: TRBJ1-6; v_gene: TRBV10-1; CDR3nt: TGCGCCAGCAGGCCGACTACACCCCTCCACTTT; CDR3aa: CASRPTTPLHF
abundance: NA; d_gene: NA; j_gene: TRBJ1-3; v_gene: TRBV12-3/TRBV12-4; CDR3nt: TGTGCCAGCCGTGTGAGTGGAAACACCATATATTTT; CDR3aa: CASRVSGNTIYF
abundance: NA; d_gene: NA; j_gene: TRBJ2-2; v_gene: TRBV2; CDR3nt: TGTGCCAGCAGTGAACCATACCCCAGGGAGGAGCTGTTTTTT; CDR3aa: CASSEPYPREELFF
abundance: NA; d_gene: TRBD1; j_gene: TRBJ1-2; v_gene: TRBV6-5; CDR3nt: TGTGCCAGCAGTTTAGGGACAGGTTCTTCTAACTATGGCTACACCTTC; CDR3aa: CASSLGTGSSNYGYTF
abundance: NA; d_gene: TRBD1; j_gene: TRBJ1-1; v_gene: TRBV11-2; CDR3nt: TGTGCCAGCAGCTTAGGACAGGGGGCGCGGGCTTTCTTT; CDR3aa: CASSLGQGARAFF
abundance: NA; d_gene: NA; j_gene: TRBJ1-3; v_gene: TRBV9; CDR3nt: TGTGCCAGCAGCCGGGACTCGAGCTCTGGAAACACCATATATTTT; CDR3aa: CASSRDSSSGNTIYF
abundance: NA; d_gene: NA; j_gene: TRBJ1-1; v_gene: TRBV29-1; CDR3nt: TGCAGCGTTGACCCCCGACATTCGAACACTGAAGCTTTCTTT; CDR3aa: CSVDPRHSNTEAFF
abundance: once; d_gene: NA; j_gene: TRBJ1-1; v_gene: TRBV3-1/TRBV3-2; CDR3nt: TGTGCCAGCAGCCAGGGGGCTGCCACTGAAGCTTTCTTT; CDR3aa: CASSQGAATEAFF
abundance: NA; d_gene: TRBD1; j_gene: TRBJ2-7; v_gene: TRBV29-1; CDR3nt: TGCAGCGTGAAGACAGGGACGTCCTACGAGCAGTACTTC; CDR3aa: CSVKTGTSYEQYF
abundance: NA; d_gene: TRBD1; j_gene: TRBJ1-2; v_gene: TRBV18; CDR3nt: TGTGCCAGCTCACAGGAATGGACAGGGCCTTATGGCTACACCTTC; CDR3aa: CASSQEWTGPYGYTF
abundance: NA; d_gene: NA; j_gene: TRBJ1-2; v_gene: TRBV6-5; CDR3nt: TGTGCCAGCACCCCATTCCCCCGTTCGGACTATGGCTACACCTTC; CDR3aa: CASTPFPRSDYGYTF
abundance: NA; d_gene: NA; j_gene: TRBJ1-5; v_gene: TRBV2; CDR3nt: TGTGCCAGCAGGCCTGAAAAACATAGCAATCAGCCCCAGCATTTT; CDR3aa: CASRPEKHSNQPQHF
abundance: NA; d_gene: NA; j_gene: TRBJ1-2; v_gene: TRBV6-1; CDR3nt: TGTGCCAGCAGTGATCCGGGCAGGGCTGACTATGGCTACACCTTC; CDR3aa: CASSDPGRADYGYTF
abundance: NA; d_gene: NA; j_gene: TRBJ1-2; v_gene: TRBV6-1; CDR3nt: TGTGCCAGCAGTGTCCTGGGGGCCGGCTACACCTTC; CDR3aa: CASSVLGAGYTF
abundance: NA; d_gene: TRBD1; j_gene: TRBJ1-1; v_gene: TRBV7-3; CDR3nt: TGTGCCAGCAGCTTGACAGGGGGCGCAAGCACTGAAGCTTTCTTT; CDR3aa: CASSLTGGASTEAFF
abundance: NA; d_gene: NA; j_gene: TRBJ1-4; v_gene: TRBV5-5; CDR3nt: TGTGCCAGCAGCCCGGGAGGGAGGGAAAAACTGTTTTTT; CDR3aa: CASSPGGREKLFF
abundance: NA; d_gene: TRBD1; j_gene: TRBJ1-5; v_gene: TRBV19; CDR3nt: TGTGCCAGTAGTACGGGACAGGTTTATCAGCCCCAGCATTTT; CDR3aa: CASSTGQVYQPQHF
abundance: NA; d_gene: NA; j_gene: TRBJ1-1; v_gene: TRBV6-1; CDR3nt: TGTGCCAGCAGTGAAAGGATCGGGTGGAACACTGAAGCTTTCTTT; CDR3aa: CASSERIGWNTEAFF
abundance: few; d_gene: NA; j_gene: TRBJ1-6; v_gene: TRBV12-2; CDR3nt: TGTGCAAGTCGCTTAGTGTTGGCAGGGGGCATGGATTGTACCTATAATTCACCCCTCCACTTT; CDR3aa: CASRLVLAGGMDCTYNSPLHF
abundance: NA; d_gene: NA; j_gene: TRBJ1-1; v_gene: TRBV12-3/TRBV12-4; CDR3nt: TGTGCCAGCAATGGTCCCAGCACTGAAGCTTTCTTT; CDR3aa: CASNGPSTEAFF
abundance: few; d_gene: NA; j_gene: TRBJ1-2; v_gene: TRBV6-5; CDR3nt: TGTGCCAGCAGTAACGCACTCTATGGCTACACCTTC; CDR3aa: CASSNALYGYTF
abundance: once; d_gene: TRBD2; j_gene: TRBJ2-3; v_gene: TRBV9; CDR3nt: TGTGCCAGCAGCGCTAGCGGGGGGGCCCCAGATACGCAGTATTTT; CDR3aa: CASSASGGAPDTQYF
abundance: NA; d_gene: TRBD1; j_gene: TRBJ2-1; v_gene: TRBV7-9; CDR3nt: TGTGCCAGCAGCTCCTCCGGGACAGGCGATGAGCAGTTCTTC; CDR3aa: CASSSSGTGDEQFF
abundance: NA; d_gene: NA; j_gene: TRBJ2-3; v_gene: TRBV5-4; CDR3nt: TGTGCCAGCAGCCCCCGCGGTGCCAACACAGATACGCAGTATTTT; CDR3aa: CASSPRGANTDTQYF
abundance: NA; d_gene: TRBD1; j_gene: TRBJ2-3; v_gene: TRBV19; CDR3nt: TGTGCCAGTAGTATACAGGGGGCGGATACGCAGTATTTT; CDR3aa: CASSIQGADTQYF
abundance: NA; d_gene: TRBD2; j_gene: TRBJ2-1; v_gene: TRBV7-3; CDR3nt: TGTGCCAGCAGCTTGTTAGCGGGCCCCCCGGTGGAGCAGTTCTTC; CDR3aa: CASSLLAGPPVEQFF
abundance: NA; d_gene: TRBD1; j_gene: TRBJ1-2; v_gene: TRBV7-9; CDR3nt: TGTGCCAGCAGCTTACCCGTCGAGGGGGCTGGCTACACCTTC; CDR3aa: CASSLPVEGAGYTF